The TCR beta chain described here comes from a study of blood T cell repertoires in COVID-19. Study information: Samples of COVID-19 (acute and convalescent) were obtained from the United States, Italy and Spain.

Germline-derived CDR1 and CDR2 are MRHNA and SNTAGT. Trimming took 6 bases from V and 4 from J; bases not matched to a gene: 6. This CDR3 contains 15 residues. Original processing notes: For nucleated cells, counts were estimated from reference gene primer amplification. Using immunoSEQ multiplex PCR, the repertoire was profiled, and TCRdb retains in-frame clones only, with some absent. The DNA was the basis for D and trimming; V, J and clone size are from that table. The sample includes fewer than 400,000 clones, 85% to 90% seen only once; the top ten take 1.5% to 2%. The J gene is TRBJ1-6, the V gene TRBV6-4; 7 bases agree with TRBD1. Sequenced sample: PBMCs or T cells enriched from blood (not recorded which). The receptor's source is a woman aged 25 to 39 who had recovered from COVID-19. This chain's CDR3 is CASRQGTAYNSPLHF. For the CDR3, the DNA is TGTGCCAGCAGGCAAGGGACAGCTTATAATTCACCCCTCCACTTT.